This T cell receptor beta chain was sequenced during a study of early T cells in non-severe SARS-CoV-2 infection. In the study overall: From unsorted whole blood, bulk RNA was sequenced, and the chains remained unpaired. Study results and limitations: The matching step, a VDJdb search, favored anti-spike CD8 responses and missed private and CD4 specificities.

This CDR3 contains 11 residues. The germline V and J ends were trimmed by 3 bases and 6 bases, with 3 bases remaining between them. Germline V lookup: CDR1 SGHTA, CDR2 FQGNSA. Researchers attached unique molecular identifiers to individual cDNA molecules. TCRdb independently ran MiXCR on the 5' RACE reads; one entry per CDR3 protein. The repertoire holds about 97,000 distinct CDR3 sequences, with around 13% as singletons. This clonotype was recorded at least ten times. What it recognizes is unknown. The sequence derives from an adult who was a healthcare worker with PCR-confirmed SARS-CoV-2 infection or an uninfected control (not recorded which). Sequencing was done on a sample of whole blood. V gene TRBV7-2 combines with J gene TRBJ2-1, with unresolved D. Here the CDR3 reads CASSFGNEQFF. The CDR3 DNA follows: TGTGCCAGCAGCTTCGGCAATGAGCAGTTCTTC.